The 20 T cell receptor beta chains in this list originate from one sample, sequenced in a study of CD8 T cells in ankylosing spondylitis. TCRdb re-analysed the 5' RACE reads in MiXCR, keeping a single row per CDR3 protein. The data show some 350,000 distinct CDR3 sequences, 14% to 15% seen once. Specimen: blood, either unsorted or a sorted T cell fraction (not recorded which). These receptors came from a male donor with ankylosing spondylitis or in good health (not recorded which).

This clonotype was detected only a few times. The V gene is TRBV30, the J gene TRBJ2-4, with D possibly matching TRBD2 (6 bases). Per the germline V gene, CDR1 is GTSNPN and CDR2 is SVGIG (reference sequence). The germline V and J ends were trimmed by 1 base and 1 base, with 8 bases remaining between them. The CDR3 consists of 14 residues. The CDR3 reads CAWSASGAKNIQYF. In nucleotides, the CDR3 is TGTGCCTGGAGTGCGAGCGGGGCCAAAAACATTCAGTACTTC. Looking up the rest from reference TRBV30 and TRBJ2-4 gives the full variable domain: SQTIHQWPATLVQPVGSPLSLECTVEGTSNPNLYWYRQAAGRGLQLLFYSVGIGQISSEVPQNLSASRPQDRQFILSSKKLLLSDSGFYLCAWSASGAKNIQYFGAGTRLSVL.

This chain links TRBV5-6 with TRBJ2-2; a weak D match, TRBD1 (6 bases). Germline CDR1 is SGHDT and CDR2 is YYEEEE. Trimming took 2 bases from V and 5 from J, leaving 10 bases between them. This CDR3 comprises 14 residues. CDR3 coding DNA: TGTGCCAGCAGCTTTTTCCAGGGGACCGGGGAGCTGTTTTTT. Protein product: CASSFFQGTGELFF.

The CDR3 spells CASSADRGETQYF. Written as DNA, the CDR3 is TGTGCCAGCAGCGCAGACAGGGGAGAGACCCAGTACTTC. The chain links TRBV11-1 to TRBJ2-5, with 8 bases that match TRBD1. Looked up from germline, CDR1 is SGHAT and CDR2 is FQDESV (reference sequence). The length of the CDR3 is 13 residues. After removal of 5 bases from V and 4 bases from J, the junction contained 3 bases not matched to a gene.

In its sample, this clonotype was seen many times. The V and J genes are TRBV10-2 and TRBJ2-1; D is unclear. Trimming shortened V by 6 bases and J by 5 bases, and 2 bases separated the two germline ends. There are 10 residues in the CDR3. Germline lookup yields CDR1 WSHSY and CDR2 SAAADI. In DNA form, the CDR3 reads TGCGCCAGCAGAGACAATGAGCAGTTCTTC. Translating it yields CASRDNEQFF.

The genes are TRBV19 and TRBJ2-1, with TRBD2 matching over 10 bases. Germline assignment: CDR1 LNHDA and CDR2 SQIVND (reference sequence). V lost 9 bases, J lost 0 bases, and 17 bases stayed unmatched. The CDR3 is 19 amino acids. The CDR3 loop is CASTPQPAGGYSSYNEQFF. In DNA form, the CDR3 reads TGTGCCAGCACCCCTCAGCCAGCGGGAGGGTATAGCTCCTACAATGAGCAGTTCTTC. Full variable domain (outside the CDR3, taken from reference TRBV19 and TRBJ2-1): DGGITQSPKYLFRKEGQNVTLSCEQNLNHDAMYWYRQDPGQGLRLIYYSQIVNDFQKGDIAEGYSVSREKKESFPLTVTSAQKNPTAFYLCASTPQPAGGYSSYNEQFFGPGTRLTVL.

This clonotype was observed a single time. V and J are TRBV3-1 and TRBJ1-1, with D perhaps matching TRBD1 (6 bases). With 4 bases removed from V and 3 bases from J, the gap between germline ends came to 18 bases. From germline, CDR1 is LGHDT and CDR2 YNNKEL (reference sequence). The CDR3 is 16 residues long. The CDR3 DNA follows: TGTGCCAGCAGCCCAGAGTACAGGGCCACAGACACTGAAGCTTTCTTT. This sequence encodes CASSPEYRATDTEAFF.

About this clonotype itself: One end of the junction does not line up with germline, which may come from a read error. The chain's CDR3 is CASSRGSLAGWTEELFF. The CDR3 region has the DNA TGTGCCAGCAGTCGAGGGTCACTAGCGGGATGGACCGAGGAGCTGTTTTTT. The chain joins TRBV12-3 or TRBV12-4 to TRBJ2-2, with 10 positions matching TRBD2. The CDR3 totals 17 residues.

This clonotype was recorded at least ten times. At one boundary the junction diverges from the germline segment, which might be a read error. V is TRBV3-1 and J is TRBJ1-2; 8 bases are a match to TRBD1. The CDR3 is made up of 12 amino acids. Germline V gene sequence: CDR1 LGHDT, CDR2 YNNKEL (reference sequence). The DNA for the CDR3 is TGTGCCAGCAGCCAAAATCCCCAGGGACAGGCCTTC. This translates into CASSQNPQGQAF.

In DNA, the CDR3 is TGTGCCAGTTACGGACAGGGGAGGGCCAACGTCCTGACTTTC. The encoded protein is CASYGQGRANVLTF. V gene TRBV6-1 combines with J gene TRBJ2-6; TRBD1 matches at 9 bases. CDR1 is MNHNS and CDR2 is SASEGT in the germline V gene. This CDR3 is built from 14 residues. After removal of 9 bases from V and 5 bases from J, the junction contained 5 bases not matched to a gene.

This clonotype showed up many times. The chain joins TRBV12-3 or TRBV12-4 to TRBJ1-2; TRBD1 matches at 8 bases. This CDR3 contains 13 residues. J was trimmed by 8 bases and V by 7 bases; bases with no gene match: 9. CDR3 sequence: CASTRQGTGGYTF. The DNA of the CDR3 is TGTGCCAGCACCCGACAGGGGACGGGCGGCTACACCTTC.

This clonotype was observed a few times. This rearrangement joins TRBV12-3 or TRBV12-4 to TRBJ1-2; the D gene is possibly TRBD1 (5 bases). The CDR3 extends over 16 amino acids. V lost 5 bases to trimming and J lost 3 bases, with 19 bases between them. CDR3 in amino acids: CASSLGPGDRYYGYTF. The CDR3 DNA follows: TGTGCCAGCAGTCTGGGACCGGGAGACCGTTACTATGGCTACACCTTC.

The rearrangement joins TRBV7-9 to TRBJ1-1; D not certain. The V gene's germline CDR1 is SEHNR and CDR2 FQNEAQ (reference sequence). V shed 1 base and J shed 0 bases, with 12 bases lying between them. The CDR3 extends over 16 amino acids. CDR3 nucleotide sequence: TGTGCCAGCAGCTTAGAAGACGGACGGATGAACACTGAAGCTTTCTTT. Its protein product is CASSLEDGRMNTEAFF. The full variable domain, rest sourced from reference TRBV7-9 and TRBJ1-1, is DTGVSQNPRHKITKRGQNVTFRCDPISEHNRLYWYRQTLGQGPEFLTYFQNEAQLEKSRLLSDRFSAERPKGSFSTLEIQRTEQGDSAMYLCASSLEDGRMNTEAFFGQGTRLTVV.

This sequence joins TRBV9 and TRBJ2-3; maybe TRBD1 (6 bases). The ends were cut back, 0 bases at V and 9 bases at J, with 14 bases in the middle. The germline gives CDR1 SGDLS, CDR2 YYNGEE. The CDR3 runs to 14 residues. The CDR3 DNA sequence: TGTGCCAGCAGCGTAGCTCGAAGTGGGGGCACGCAGTATTTT. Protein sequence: CASSVARSGGTQYF.

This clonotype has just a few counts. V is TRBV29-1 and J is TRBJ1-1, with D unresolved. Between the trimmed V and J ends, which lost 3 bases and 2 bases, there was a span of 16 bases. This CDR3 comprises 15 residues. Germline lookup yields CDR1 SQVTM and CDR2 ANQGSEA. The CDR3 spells CSVEGLNNLNTEAFF. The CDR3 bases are TGCAGCGTTGAGGGTTTGAACAATTTAAACACTGAAGCTTTCTTT.

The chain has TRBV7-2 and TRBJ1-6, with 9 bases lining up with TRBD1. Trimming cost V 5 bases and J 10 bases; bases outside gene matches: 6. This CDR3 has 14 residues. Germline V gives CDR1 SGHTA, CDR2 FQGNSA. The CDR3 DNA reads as TGTGCCAGCAGCCGGACAGGGGCCGTGTCACCCCTCCACTTT. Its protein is CASSRTGAVSPLHF.

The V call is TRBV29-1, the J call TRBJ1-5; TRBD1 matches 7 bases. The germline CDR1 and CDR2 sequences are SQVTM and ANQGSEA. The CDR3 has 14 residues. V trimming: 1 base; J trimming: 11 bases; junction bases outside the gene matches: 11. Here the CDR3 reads CSVEVEGRQGAQHF. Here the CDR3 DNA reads TGCAGCGTTGAAGTGGAGGGCCGCCAGGGGGCCCAGCATTTT. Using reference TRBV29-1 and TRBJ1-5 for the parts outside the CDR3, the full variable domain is SAVISQKPSRDICQRGTSLTIQCQVDSQVTMMFWYRQQPGQSLTLIATANQGSEATYESGFVIDKFPISRPNLTFSTLTVSNMSPEDSSIYLCSVEVEGRQGAQHFGDGTRLSIL.

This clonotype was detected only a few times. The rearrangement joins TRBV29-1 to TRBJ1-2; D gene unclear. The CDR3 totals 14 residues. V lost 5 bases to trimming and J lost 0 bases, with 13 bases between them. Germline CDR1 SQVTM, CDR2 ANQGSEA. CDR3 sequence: CSVPDIGSNYGYTF. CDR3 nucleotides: TGCAGCGTTCCCGACATCGGCTCTAACTATGGCTACACCTTC.

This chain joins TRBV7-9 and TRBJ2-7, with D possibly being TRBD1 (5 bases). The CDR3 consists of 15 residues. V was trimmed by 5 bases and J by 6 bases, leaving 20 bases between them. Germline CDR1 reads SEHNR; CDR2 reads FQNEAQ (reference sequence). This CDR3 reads CASSPLGQGMGEQYF. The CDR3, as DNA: TGTGCCAGCAGCCCCCTCGGGCAGGGAATGGGCGAGCAGTACTTC.

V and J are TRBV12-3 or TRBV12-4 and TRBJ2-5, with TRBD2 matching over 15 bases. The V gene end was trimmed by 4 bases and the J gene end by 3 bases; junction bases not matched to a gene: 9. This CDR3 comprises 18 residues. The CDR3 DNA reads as TGTGCCAGCAGTTCGGGACTAGCGGGAGGCGAGATGAAAGAGACCCAGTACTTC. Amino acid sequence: CASSSGLAGGEMKETQYF.

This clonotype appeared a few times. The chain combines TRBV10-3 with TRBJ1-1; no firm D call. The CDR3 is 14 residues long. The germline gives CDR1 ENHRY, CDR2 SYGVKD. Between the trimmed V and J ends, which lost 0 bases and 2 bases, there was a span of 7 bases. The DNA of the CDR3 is TGTGCCATCAGTGAGTCGTCACAAAACACTGAAGCTTTCTTT. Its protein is CAISESSQNTEAFF.